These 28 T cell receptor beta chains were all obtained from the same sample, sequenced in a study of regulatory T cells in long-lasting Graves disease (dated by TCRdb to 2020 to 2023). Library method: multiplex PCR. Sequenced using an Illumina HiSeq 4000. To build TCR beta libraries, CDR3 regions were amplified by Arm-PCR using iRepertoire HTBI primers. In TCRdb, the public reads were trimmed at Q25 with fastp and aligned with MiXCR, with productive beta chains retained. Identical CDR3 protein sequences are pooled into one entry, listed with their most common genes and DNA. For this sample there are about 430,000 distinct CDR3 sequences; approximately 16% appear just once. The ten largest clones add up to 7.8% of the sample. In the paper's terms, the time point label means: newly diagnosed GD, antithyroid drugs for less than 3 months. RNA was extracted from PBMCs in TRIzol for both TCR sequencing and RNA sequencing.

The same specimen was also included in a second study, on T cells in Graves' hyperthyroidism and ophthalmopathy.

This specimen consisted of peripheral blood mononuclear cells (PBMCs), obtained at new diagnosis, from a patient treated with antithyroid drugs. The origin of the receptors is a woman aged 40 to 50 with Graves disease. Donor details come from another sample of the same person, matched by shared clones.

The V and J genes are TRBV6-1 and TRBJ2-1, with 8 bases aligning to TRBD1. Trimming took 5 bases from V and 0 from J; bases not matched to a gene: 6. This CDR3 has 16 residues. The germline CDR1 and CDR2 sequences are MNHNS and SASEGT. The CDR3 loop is CASSRRQGSSYNEQFF. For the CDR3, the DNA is TGTGCCAGCAGTCGTCGACAGGGGAGCTCCTACAATGAGCAGTTCTTC.

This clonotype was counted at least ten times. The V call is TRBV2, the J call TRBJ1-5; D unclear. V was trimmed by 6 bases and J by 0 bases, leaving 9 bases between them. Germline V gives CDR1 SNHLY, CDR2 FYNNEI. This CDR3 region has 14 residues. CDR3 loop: CASRLGHSNQPQHF. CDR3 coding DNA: TGTGCCAGCAGGTTGGGTCATAGCAATCAGCCCCAGCATTTT. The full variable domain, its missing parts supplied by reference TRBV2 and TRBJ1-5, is EPEVTQTPSHQVTQMGQEVILRCVPISNHLYFYWYRQILGQKVEFLVSFYNNEISEKSEIFDDQFSVERPDGSNFTLKIRSTKLEDSAMYFCASRLGHSNQPQHFGDGTRLSIL.

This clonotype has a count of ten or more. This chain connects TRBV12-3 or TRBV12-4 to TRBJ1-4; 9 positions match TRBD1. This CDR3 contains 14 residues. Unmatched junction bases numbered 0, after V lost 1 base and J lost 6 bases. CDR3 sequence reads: CASSLGTGDEKLFF. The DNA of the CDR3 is TGTGCCAGCAGTTTAGGGACAGGGGATGAAAAACTGTTTTTT.

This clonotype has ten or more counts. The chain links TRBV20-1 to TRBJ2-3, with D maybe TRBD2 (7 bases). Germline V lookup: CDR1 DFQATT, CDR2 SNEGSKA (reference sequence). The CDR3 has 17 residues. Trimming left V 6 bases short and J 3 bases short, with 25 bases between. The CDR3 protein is CSAKAMAGGRGTDTQYF. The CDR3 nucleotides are TGCAGTGCGAAGGCTATGGCAGGAGGGAGGGGGACAGATACGCAGTATTTT.

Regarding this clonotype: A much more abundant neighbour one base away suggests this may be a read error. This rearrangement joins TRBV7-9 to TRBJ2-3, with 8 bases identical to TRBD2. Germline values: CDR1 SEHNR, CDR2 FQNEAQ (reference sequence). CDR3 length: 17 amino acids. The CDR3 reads CAGSGAGGPRSTDTQYF. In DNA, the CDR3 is TGTGCCGGCAGCGGGGCGGGAGGTCCAAGAAGCACAGATACGCAGTATTTT.

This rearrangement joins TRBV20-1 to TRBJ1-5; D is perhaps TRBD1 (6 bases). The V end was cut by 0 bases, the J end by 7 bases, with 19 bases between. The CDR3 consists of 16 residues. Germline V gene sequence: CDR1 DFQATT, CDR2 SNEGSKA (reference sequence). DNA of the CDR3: TGCAGTGCTAGAGAAGGGGGGGGGGGTGTTCAACAGCCCCAGCATTTT. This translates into CSAREGGGGVQQPQHF.

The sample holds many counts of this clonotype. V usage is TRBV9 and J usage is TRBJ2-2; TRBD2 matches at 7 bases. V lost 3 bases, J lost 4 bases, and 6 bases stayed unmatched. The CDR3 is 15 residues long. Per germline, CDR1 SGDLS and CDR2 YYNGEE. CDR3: CASSESGEGTGELFF. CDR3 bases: TGTGCCAGCAGCGAAAGCGGGGAGGGCACCGGGGAGCTGTTTTTT.

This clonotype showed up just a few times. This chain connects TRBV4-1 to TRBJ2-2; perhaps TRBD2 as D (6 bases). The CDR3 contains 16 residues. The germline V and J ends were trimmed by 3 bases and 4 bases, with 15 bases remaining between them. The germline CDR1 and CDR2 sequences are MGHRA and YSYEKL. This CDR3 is CASSQTSGGVTGELFF. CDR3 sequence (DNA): TGCGCCAGCAGCCAGACCAGTGGAGGGGTCACCGGGGAGCTGTTTTTT.

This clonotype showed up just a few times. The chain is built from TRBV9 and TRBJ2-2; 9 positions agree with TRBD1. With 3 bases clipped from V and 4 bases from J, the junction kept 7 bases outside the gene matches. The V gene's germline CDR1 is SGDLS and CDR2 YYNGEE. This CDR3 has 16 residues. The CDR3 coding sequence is TGTGCCAGCAGCGACCCACAGGGGGCGAGCACCGGGGAGCTGTTTTTT. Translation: CASSDPQGASTGELFF.

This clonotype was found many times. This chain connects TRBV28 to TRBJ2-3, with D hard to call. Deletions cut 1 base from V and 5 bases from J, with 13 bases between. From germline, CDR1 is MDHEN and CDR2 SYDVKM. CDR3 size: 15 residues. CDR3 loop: CASSLYPGVGDTQYF. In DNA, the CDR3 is TGTGCCAGCAGTTTATACCCCGGCGTAGGAGATACGCAGTATTTT.

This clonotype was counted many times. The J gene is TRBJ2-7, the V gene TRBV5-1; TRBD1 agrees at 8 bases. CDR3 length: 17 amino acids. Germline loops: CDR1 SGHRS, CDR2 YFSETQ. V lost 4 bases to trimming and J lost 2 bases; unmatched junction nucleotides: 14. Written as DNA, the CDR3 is TGCGCCAGCAGCACCTCTCGGACAGGGCCGATTCCCTACGAGCAGTACTTC. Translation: CASSTSRTGPIPYEQYF. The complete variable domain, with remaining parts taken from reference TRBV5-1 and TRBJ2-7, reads KAGVTQTPRYLIKTRGQQVTLSCSPISGHRSVSWYQQTPGQGLQFLFEYFSETQRNKGNFPGRFSGRQFSNSRSEMNVSTLELGDSALYLCASSTSRTGPIPYEQYFGPGTRLTVT.

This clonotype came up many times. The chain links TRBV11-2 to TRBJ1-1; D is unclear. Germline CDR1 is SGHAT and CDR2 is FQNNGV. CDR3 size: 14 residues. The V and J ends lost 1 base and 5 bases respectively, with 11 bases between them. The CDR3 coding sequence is TGTGCCAGCAGCTTAGGGTCACTTGGGACTGAAGCTTTCTTT. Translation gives CASSLGSLGTEAFF.

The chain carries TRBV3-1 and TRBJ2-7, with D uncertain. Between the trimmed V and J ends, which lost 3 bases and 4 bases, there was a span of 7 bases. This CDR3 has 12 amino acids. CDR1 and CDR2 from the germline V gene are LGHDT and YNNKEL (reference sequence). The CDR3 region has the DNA TGTGCCAGCAGCCAGCGTACTTACGAGCAGTACTTC. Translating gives CASSQRTYEQYF.

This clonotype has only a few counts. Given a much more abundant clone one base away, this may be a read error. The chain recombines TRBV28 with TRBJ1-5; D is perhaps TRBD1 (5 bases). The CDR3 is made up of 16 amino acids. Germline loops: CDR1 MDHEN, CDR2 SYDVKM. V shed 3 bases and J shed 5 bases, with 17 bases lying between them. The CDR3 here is CASSLPQLDRDQPQHF. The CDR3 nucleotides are TGTGCCAGCAGTTTGCCCCAACTAGACAGAGATCAGCCCCAGCATTTT. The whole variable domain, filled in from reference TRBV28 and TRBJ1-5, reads DVKVTQSSRYLVKRTGEKVFLECVQDMDHENMFWYRQDPGLGLRLIYFSYDVKMKEKGDIPEGYSVSREKKERFSLILESASTNQTSMYLCASSLPQLDRDQPQHFGDGTRLSIL.

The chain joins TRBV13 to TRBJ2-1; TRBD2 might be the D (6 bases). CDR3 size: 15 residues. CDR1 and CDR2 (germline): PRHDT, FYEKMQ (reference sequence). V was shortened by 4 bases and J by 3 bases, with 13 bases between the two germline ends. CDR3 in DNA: TGTGCCAGCAGCTCCCGGGAGAGCCTCTACAATGAGCAGTTCTTC. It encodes CASSSRESLYNEQFF.

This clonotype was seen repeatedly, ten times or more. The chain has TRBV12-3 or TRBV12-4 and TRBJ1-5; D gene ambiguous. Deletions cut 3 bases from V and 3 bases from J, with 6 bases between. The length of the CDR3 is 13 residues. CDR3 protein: CASSFQANQPQHF. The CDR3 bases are TGTGCCAGCAGTTTCCAGGCCAATCAGCCCCAGCATTTT.

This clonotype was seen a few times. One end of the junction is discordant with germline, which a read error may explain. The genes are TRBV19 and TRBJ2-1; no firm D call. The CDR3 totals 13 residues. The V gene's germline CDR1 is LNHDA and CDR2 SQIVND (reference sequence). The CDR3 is CASSIAPVNGQFF. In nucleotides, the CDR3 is TGTGCCAGTAGTATAGCCCCGGTCAATGGGCAGTTCTTC.

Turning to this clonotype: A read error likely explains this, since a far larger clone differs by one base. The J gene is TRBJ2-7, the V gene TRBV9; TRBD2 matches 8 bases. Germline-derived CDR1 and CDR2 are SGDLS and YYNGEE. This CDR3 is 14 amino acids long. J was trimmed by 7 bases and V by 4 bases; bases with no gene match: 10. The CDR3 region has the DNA TGTGCCAGCAGCCCGAGGGCGGGGGGCGGTGAGCAGTACTTC. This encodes CASSPRAGGGEQYF.

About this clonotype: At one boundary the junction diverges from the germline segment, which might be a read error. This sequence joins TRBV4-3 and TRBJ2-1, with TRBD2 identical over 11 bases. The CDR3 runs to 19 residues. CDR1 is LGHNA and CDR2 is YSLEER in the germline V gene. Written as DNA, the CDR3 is TGCGCCAGCAGCCAAGATCCATTAGCGGGAGGGCCGATCTACGATGAGCAGTTCTTC. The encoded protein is CASSQDPLAGGPIYDEQFF.

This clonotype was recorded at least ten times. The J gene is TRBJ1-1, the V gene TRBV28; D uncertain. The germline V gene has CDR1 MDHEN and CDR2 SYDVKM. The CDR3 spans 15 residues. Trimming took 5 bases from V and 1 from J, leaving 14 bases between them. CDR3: CASSPLSDGNTEAFF. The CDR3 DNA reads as TGTGCCAGCAGTCCTTTAAGTGACGGGAACACTGAAGCTTTCTTT.

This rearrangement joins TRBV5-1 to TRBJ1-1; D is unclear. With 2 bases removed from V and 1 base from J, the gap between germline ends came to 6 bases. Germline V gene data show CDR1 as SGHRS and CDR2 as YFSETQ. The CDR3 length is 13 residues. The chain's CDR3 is CASSFPGNTEAFF. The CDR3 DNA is TGCGCCAGCAGCTTCCCTGGGAACACTGAAGCTTTCTTT.

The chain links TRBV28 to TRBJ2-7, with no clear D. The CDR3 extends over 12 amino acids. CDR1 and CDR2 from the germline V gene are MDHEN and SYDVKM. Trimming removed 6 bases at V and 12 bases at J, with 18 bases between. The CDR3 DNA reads TGTGCCAGCAGATCCTCGTCAATGTGGGGGTACTTC. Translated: CASRSSSMWGYF.

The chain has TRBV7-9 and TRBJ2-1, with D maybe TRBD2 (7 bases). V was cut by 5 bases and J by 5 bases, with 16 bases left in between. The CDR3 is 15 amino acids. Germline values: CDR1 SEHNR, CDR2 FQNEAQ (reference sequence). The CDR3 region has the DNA TGTGCCAGCAGCCCGAGAGGGGGGGCGAACAATGAGCAGTTCTTC. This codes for CASSPRGGANNEQFF. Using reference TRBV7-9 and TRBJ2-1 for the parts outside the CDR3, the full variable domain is DTGVSQNPRHKITKRGQNVTFRCDPISEHNRLYWYRQTLGQGPEFLTYFQNEAQLEKSRLLSDRFSAERPKGSFSTLEIQRTEQGDSAMYLCASSPRGGANNEQFFGPGTRLTVL.

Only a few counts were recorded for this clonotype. The CDR3 reads CASSQHPGLAGEETGELFF. CDR3 nucleotides: TGTGCCAGCAGCCAACACCCGGGACTAGCGGGAGAGGAGACCGGGGAGCTGTTTTTT. This chain joins TRBV11-3 and TRBJ2-2; 14 nucleotides align to TRBD2. With V trimmed by 5 bases and J by 5 bases, 13 bases remained unmatched. The germline gives CDR1 SGHNT, CDR2 YENEEA. This CDR3 is built from 19 residues.

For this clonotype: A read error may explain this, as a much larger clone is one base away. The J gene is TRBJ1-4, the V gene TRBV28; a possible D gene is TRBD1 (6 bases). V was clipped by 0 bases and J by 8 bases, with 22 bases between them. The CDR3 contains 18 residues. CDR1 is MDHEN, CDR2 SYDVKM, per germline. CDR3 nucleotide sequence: TGTGCCAGCAGTTTATGGGACAGAAGGAGAGCAGTGAGAGAAAAACTGTTTTTT. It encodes CASSLWDRRRAVREKLFF.

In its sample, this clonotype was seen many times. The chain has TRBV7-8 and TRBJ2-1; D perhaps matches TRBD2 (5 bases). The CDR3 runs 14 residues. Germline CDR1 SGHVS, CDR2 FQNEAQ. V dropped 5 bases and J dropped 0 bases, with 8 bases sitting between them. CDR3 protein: CASSPEGSYNEQFF. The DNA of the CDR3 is TGTGCCAGCAGCCCCGAGGGCTCCTACAATGAGCAGTTCTTC.

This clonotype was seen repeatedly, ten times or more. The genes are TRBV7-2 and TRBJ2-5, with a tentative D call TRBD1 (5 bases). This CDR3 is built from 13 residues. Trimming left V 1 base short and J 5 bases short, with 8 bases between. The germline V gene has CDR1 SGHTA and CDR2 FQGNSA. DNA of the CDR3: TGTGCCAGCAGCTTAGGCAGGGCGGAGACCCAGTACTTC. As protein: CASSLGRAETQYF.

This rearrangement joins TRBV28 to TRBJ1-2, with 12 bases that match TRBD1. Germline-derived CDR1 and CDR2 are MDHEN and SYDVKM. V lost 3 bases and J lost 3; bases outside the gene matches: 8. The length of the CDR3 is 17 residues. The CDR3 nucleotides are TGTGCCAGCAGTTTCTCCCCGGGACAGGGGGCGGACTATGGCTACACCTTC. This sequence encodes CASSFSPGQGADYGYTF.